This TCR beta chain was retrieved from a study of radiotherapy plus CTLA-4 blockade in lung cancer. The CDR3 has 11 amino acids. The germline V and J ends were trimmed by 5 bases and 9 bases, with 11 bases remaining between them. Germline CDR1 DFQATT, CDR2 SNEGSKA (reference sequence). This table comes from immunoSEQ multiplex PCR, and its TCRdb copy is limited to in-frame clones, with some not included. The repertoire consists of roughly 100,000 clones, with approximately 82% occurring once and the leading ten covering about 25%. The rearrangement links TRBV20-1 to TRBJ2-1, with D maybe TRBD1 (6 bases). Here the sequenced sample was peripheral blood, taken from a patient treated with radiotherapy plus ipilimumab. The origin of this receptor is a human donor with non-small cell lung cancer that progressed on radiotherapy plus ipilimumab. DNA of the CDR3: TGCAGTGCTGGGACACAGGGTGAGCAGTTCTTC. Protein product: CSAGTQGEQFF.